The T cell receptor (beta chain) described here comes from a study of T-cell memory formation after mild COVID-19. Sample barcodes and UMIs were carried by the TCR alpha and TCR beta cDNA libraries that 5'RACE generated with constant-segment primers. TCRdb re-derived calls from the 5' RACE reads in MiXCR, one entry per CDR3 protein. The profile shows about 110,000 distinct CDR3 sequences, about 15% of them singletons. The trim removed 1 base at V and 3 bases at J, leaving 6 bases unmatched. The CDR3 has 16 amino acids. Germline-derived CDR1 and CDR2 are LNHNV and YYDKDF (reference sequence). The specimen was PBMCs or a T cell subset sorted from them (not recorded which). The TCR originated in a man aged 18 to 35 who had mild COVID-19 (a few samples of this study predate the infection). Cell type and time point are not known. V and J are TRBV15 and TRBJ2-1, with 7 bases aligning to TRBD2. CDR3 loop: CATSRVAGGFYNEQFF. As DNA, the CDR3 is TGTGCCACCAGCAGAGTTGCCGGGGGGTTCTACAATGAGCAGTTCTTC.